This T cell receptor (beta chain) was identified in a study of T cell responses to AZD1222 COVID-19 vaccine. Clones were sequenced by immunoSEQ multiplex PCR, and TCRdb holds only the in-frame ones, with some missing. The table lists some 180,000 clones, around nine tenths of them singletons. This CDR3 region has 16 residues. In germline, CDR1 is MNHEY, CDR2 SVGEGT. V lost 2 bases, J lost 5 bases, and 16 bases lay in between. The material sequenced was peripheral blood, taken 28 days after the second AZD1222 dose. This chain connects TRBV6-2 or TRBV6-3 to TRBJ2-1, with D perhaps given as TRBD1 or TRBD2 (6 bases each). The origin of this receptor is an adult who received the AZD1222 COVID-19 vaccine. CDR3 amino acids: CASSYAPGALDNEQFF. The CDR3 bases are TGTGCCAGCAGTTACGCTCCGGGGGCCCTAGACAATGAGCAGTTCTTC.